The clone carrying this T cell receptor beta chain was seen repeatedly, ten times or more. Antigen specificity is unknown. Unique molecular identifiers were built into the TCRbeta library. TCRdb reanalysed the PCR reads using MiXCR and keeps one entry per CDR3 protein. The sample includes around 8,600 distinct CDR3 sequences, approximately 15% seen only once; the top ten take more than 75%. This sample is drawn from a study of T-cell reconstitution after alpha-beta-depleted transplantation in children. Study-wide results and caveats: Reportedly, roughly two months post-transplant, alpha-beta T cells arose from several hundred expanded graft clones.

Trimming at V came to 1 base and at J to 3 bases, leaving 6 bases not matched to a gene. The CDR3 totals 14 residues. Germline V gives CDR1 DFQATT, CDR2 SNEGSKA (reference sequence). The V and J genes are TRBV20-1 and TRBJ2-7; 7 bases line up with TRBD2. The sample here was PBMCs, mostly from graft donor cells, taken 60 days after TCRalphabeta/CD19-depleted stem cell transplant. The sequence was collected from a girl in the first two years of life who had a stem cell transplant for combined immunodeficiency, so the T cells may come from the graft donor. Written as DNA, the CDR3 is TGCAGTGCTAGAGCCCTAGCGGCTAACTACGAGCAGTACTTC. Translated: CSARALAANYEQYF.